This TCR beta chain was sequenced in a study of post-analysis software for immune sequencing data. Study-level points and caveats: Patients showed TRBV5-6, TRBV5-1 and TRBV20-1 among a handful of TRBV segments more frequent than in controls.

The V gene's germline CDR1 is MDHEN and CDR2 SYDVKM. The CDR3 spans 17 residues. V lost 5 bases and J lost 1; bases outside the gene matches: 5. Unique molecular identifiers were built into the TCR beta cDNA libraries. TCRdb called the PCR reads again in MiXCR, with one record for every CDR3 protein. Of 750,000 to 950,000 distinct CDR3 sequences listed, approximately 53% were seen once; the top ten hold approximately 4.5%. Remarks on this clonotype: The antigen is unknown.

V gene TRBV28 combines with J gene TRBJ2-1; 13 bases line up with TRBD2. Sequencing was carried out using blood. This sequence was found in a girl aged 5-17 years with multiple sclerosis. The CDR3: CASSRTSGSGSYNEQFF. The CDR3 DNA reads TGTGCCAGCAGTCGGACTAGCGGGAGCGGGTCCTACAATGAGCAGTTCTTC.